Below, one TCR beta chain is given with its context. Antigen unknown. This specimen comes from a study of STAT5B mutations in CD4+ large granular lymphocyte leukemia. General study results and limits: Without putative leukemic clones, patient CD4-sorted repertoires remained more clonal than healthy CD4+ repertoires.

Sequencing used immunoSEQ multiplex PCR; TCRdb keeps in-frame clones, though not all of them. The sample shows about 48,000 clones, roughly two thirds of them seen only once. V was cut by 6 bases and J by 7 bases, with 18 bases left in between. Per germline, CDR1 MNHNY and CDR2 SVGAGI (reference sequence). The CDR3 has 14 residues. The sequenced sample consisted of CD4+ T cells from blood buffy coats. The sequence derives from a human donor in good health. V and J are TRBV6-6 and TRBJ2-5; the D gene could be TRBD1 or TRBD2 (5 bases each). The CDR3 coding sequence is TGTGCCAGCAGACCCGGGACCCCTGTCGGGACCCAGTACTTC. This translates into CASRPGTPVGTQYF.